This TCR beta chain was identified in a study of blood T cell repertoires in COVID-19. Overall study context: The cDNA or gDNA used as material had been derived from T cells, B-cell-depleted T cells, or PBMCs.

Enrolled through a virtual design, the participants were between 18 and 89 years of age and came from about two dozen US areas. Clinical history reported by participants formed the basis on which cohorts were assigned. V lost 0 bases and J lost 3; bases outside the gene matches: 3. The length of the CDR3 is 15 residues. Germline values: CDR1 SGHDT, CDR2 YYEEEE. The repertoire was sequenced with immunoSEQ multiplex PCR; TCRdb's copy has only in-frame clones and lacks some. The sample lists around 360,000 clones; around 87% were seen once. The TCR was taken from a man aged 40-49 years in a cohort exposed to, infected with or recovered from COVID-19 (not recorded which). The V call is TRBV5-6, the J call TRBJ2-7, with 10 positions matching TRBD1. The sample comprised PBMCs or T cells enriched from blood (not recorded which). CDR3: CASSLGGQGFYEQYF. DNA of the CDR3: TGTGCCAGCAGCTTGGGGGGACAGGGGTTCTACGAGCAGTACTTC.